The clone carrying this T cell receptor (beta chain) appeared a few times. The antigen is unknown. The sample is drawn from a study of cytomegalovirus exposure and HLA in healthy donors. Turning to the study itself: The study placed around 80% of its approximately 360 genotyped donors in the Caucasian-associated ancestry cluster. Study results and limitations: It was shown in a later analysis that HLA-associated TCR beta chains were more clonally expanded than other, equally common chains. The authors judged a highly shared variant cluster likely a sequencing artifact.

PCR was performed using 60 Vbeta and 13 Jbeta primers. The table came from immunoSEQ multiplex PCR; TCRdb's copy has only in-frame clones and leaves some out. Counted here are some 150,000 clones, approximately 79% occurring once; the ten biggest clones make up 1.5% to 2%. J lost 4 bases, V lost 1 base, and 4 bases had no gene match. The CDR3 totals 15 residues. The germline V gene encodes CDR1 LNHDA and CDR2 SQIVND (reference sequence). Participants comprised healthy donors of bone marrow. Sequencing was performed on PBMCs. V is TRBV19 and J is TRBJ2-3, with TRBD2 matching over 8 bases. The TCR sequence derives from a woman under 40 in good health and CMV-seronegative. In nucleotides, the CDR3 is TGTGCCAGTAGTATAGTTTCGGGGGGGGCAGATACGCAGTATTTT. Translating gives CASSIVSGGADTQYF.